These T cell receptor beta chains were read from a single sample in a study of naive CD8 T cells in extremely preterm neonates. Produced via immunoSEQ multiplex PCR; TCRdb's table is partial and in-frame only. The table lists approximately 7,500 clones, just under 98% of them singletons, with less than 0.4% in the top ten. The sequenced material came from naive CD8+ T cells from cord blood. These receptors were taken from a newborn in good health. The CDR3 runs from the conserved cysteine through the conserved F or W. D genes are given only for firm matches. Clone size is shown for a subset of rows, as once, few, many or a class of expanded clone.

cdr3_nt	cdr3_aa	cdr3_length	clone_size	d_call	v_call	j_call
TGTGCCAGCAGCTTTCACTCGAGCTCCTACAATGAGCAGTTCTTC	CASSFHSSSYNEQFF	15	-	-	TRBV7-3	TRBJ2-1
TGCGCCAGCCGACCGGGACAGGGGAGCGGGGAGCTGTTTTTT	CASRPGQGSGELFF	14	-	TRBD1	TRBV4-3	TRBJ2-2
TGTGCCAGTAGTATAGGGGACAGCTCCTACGAGCAGTACTTC	CASSIGDSSYEQYF	14	-	TRBD1	TRBV19	TRBJ2-7
TGTGCCAGCAGCCCCGAACTAGCGGGGGGATTCCGCTACAATGAGCAGTTCTTC	CASSPELAGGFRYNEQFF	18	-	TRBD2	TRBV7-2	TRBJ2-1
TGTGCCAGCACCGCGTTCGAGACCCAGTACTTC	CASTAFETQYF	11	-	-	TRBV5-5	TRBJ2-5
TGTGCCAGCAGTTACTACTTGACAGATACGCAGTATTTT	CASSYYLTDTQYF	13	once	-	TRBV6-5	TRBJ2-3
TGTGCCAGCACCCCCGGGGGGGGCGGGGAGCTGTTTTTT	CASTPGGGGELFF	13	-	TRBD2	TRBV5-4	TRBJ2-2
TGTGCCACCGCTCCCCCTCGCGGGGGGACAGGGTGGGCCTACAATGAGCAGTTCTTC	CATAPPRGGTGWAYNEQFF	19	-	-	TRBV27	TRBJ2-1
TGTGCCAGCAGTTTCCGGGGGGACTATGGCTACACCTTC	CASSFRGDYGYTF	13	-	-	TRBV28	TRBJ1-2
TGTGCCAGCAGCGTAGGGGGGGGCAATCAAGAGACCCAGTACTTC	CASSVGGGNQETQYF	15	-	-	TRBV9	TRBJ2-5
TGCGCCAGCAGCGCTCGACGGACAGCGAGCTCCTACGAGCAGTACTTC	CASSARRTASSYEQYF	16	-	-	TRBV10-2	TRBJ2-7
TGCGCCAGCAGCTTGACTAGCGGGGGGGATGAGCAGTACTTC	CASSLTSGGDEQYF	14	-	TRBD2	TRBV5-1	TRBJ2-7
TGCGCCACCAGGACATTCCACGATAATTCACCCCTCCACTTT	CATRTFHDNSPLHF	14	-	-	TRBV10-2	TRBJ1-6
TGTGCCAGCAGTTTACTCCAGGGAGGCTATGGCTACACCTTC	CASSLLQGGYGYTF	14	-	-	TRBV27	TRBJ1-2
TGTGCCAGCAGCGGAACTAGCGGCCTGTACCAAGAGACCCAGTACTTC	CASSGTSGLYQETQYF	16	-	TRBD2	TRBV9	TRBJ2-5
TGCGCCAGCAGCCCGGATAATAGCGGGGGGCGGGACGAGCAGTACTTC	CASSPDNSGGRDEQYF	16	-	TRBD2	TRBV5-1	TRBJ2-7
TGTGCCAGCAGTTTAGGCCAGAACACTGAAGCTTTCTTT	CASSLGQNTEAFF	13	-	-	TRBV27	TRBJ1-1
TGTGCCTGGACGGAGGGAGCCAAAAACATTCAGTACTTC	CAWTEGAKNIQYF	13	-	-	TRBV30	TRBJ2-4
TGTGCCAGCAGAGAGGACAGCTATAGCAATCAGCCCCAGCATTTT	CASREDSYSNQPQHF	15	once	-	TRBV6-1	TRBJ1-5
TGTGCCAGCAGTCCGGAGACAGGTAACTATGGCTACACCTTC	CASSPETGNYGYTF	14	-	-	TRBV6-5	TRBJ1-2
TGTGCCACGGACCCCGGGACAGGGGACGAGCAGTACTTC	CATDPGTGDEQYF	13	-	TRBD1	TRBV10-3	TRBJ2-7
TGTGCCAGCAGTTTGACAGCGTTGCCCTCCTACGAGCAGTACTTC	CASSLTALPSYEQYF	15	-	-	TRBV27	TRBJ2-7
TGTGCCAGCAGTCAGGGAAGCACTGAAGCTTTCTTT	CASSQGSTEAFF	12	-	-	TRBV27	TRBJ1-1
TGTGCCACCAGCAAGTCGGCGGATATCTACAATGAGCAGTTCTTC	CATSKSADIYNEQFF	15	-	-	TRBV15	TRBJ2-1
TGCGCCAGCAGCTTGGGGGACACGCAAGCTTTCTTT	CASSLGDTQAFF	12	-	-	TRBV5-1	TRBJ1-1
TGCGCCAGCAGCTTGGACTTAAACATTCAGTACTTC	CASSLDLNIQYF	12	-	-	TRBV5-1	TRBJ2-4
TGCGCCAGCAGCCAAGATTGGGGACATGCTGTTAACGGCTACACCTTC	CASSQDWGHAVNGYTF	16	once	-	TRBV4-1	TRBJ1-2
TGTGCCAGCAGCTCTACGGGACTAGCGGGGGCCCACTACTACAATGAGCAGTTCTTC	CASSSTGLAGAHYYNEQFF	19	-	TRBD2	TRBV7-9	TRBJ2-1
TGCGCCAGCAGCCAAGACTACAGGGTAGGGAACACTGAAGCTTTCTTT	CASSQDYRVGNTEAFF	16	-	-	TRBV4-1	TRBJ1-1
TGTGCCAGCAGCTCCCCCGGGACAGGGAAAGATACGCAGTATTTT	CASSSPGTGKDTQYF	15	-	TRBD1	TRBV7-9	TRBJ2-3
TGTGCCAGCAGCTCGGGCGGGATGGTCTACGAGCAGTACTTC	CASSSGGMVYEQYF	14	-	-	TRBV5-6	TRBJ2-7
TGCGCCAGCAGCCCGATCAAATCGGGACAGGGGGGGGACACCGGGGAGCTGTTTTTT	CASSPIKSGQGGDTGELFF	19	few	TRBD1	TRBV4-3	TRBJ2-2
TGTGCCAGTAGTATCCCCGGTAGGGAGGAGCAGTTCTTC	CASSIPGREEQFF	13	-	-	TRBV19	TRBJ2-1
TGTGCCAGCAGCCCAAGGCCGGGACAGGGCTACTACGAGCAGTACTTC	CASSPRPGQGYYEQYF	16	-	TRBD1	TRBV13	TRBJ2-7
TGTGCCAGCAGCTTAGTGGCGGGGGGTTACAATGAGCAGTTCTTC	CASSLVAGGYNEQFF	15	-	TRBD2	TRBV7-2	TRBJ2-1
TGTGCCAGCAGCTTAGGCCGGGGACTAGCGGGGACTAGCACAGATACGCAGTATTTT	CASSLGRGLAGTSTDTQYF	19	-	TRBD2	TRBV13	TRBJ2-3
TGTGCCAGCAGCTTAGGCCGGGACTATCATGGCTACACCTTC	CASSLGRDYHGYTF	14	-	-	TRBV13	TRBJ1-2
TGTGCCAGTACCAACGGACAGGACCTCAATCAGCCCCAGCATTTT	CASTNGQDLNQPQHF	15	-	TRBD1	TRBV19	TRBJ1-5
TGTGCCTGGAGTGTACAGGGTGACACCATATATTTT	CAWSVQGDTIYF	12	-	-	TRBV30	TRBJ1-3
TGTGCCAGCAGCTTAGCGCTGGGCGCTGGAAACACCATATATTTT	CASSLALGAGNTIYF	15	few	-	TRBV7-9	TRBJ1-3
TGTGCCAGTAGTATAGTTGACGGGAATAGCAATCAGCCCCAGCATTTT	CASSIVDGNSNQPQHF	16	-	-	TRBV19	TRBJ1-5
TGTGCCAGCAGTCCCACAGGGGGCACAGATACGCAGTATTTT	CASSPTGGTDTQYF	14	once	TRBD1	TRBV28	TRBJ2-3
TGTGCCAGCAGACATGACAGGGGCCAAACCGGGGAGCTGTTTTTT	CASRHDRGQTGELFF	15	-	TRBD1	TRBV27	TRBJ2-2
TGCGCCAGCCACCGGGACAACCAAGAGACCCAGTACTTC	CASHRDNQETQYF	13	-	-	TRBV5-1	TRBJ2-5
TGTGCCAGCAGCCAAGGCCCCTCAGCCTACGAGCAGTACTTC	CASSQGPSAYEQYF	14	-	-	TRBV4-2	TRBJ2-7
TGTGCCAGCAGCTCCCTCTACGAGCAGTACTTC	CASSSLYEQYF	11	-	-	TRBV5-6	TRBJ2-7
TGTGCCAGCAGCTTGGGACAGGGGAGGGGCTATGGCTACACCTTC	CASSLGQGRGYGYTF	15	once	TRBD1	TRBV5-6	TRBJ1-2
TGTGCCAGCAGCTTAGGACAGGGGGATGAGCAGTTCTTC	CASSLGQGDEQFF	13	-	TRBD1	TRBV11-2	TRBJ2-1
TGTGCCAGCAGCTTGGGAGTAGGAGGTCAGCCCCAGCATTTT	CASSLGVGGQPQHF	14	-	-	TRBV5-6	TRBJ1-5
TGTGCCAGCAGCACGCCCGGGAACACTGAAGCTTTCTTT	CASSTPGNTEAFF	13	-	-	TRBV7-9	TRBJ1-1
TGTGCCAGCAGCCCCGGCGCCGGGACTAGCGTCCCGTTCTTC	CASSPGAGTSVPFF	14	-	TRBD2	TRBV7-9	TRBJ2-1
TGCGCCAGCAGTGAGTCGTGGCGGGGGCGAAGACCTAACTATGGCTACACCTTC	CASSESWRGRRPNYGYTF	18	-	-	TRBV10-1	TRBJ1-2
TGTGCCAGCAGTTTATTGGCGGGGGGCACAGATACGCAGTATTTT	CASSLLAGGTDTQYF	15	-	TRBD2	TRBV27	TRBJ2-3
TGTGCCAGCTCACCTAGCGGGGGCTCCTACAATGAGCAGTTCTTC	CASSPSGGSYNEQFF	15	-	TRBD2	TRBV18	TRBJ2-1
TGTGCCATCAGTGAGGCGGGGGGCCCCGCGGAGACCCAGTACTTC	CAISEAGGPAETQYF	15	-	TRBD2	TRBV10-3	TRBJ2-5
TGTGCCAGCAGCGCCGGGACAGGCTCCTACGAGCAGTACTTC	CASSAGTGSYEQYF	14	-	TRBD1	TRBV5-5	TRBJ2-7
TGTGCCAGCAGTTGGGGGGGGGCCTACAATGAGCAGTTCTTC	CASSWGGAYNEQFF	14	-	TRBD2	TRBV6-5	TRBJ2-1
TGCGCCAGCAGCCCTCATTCTGGGCTTGGAAACACCATATATTTT	CASSPHSGLGNTIYF	15	-	-	TRBV4-1	TRBJ1-3
TGTGCCAGCAGTTGGGGGGTCTCTTCCTACGAGCAGTACTTC	CASSWGVSSYEQYF	14	-	-	TRBV6-6	TRBJ2-7